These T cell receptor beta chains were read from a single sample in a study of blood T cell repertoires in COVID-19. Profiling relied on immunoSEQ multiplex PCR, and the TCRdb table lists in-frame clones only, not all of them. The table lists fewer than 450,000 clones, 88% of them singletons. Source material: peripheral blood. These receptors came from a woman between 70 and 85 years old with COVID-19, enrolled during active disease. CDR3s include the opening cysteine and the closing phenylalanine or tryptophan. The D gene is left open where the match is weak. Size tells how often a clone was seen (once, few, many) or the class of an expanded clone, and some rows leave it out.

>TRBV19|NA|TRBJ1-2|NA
TGTGCCAGTAAGAGCTACAGCCCTAACTATGGCTACACCTTC
CASKSYSPNYGYTF
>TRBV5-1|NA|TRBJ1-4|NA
TGCGCCAGCAGCTTGGACAGGGTTGGCGAAAAACTGTTTTTT
CASSLDRVGEKLFF
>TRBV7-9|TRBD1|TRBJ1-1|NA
TGTGCCAGCAGCTCAACGACAGGGGCCACAGCTGAAGCTTTCTTT
CASSSTTGATAEAFF
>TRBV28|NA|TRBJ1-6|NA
TGTGCCAGCAGTTTCCCCTGGAGCTCCTATAATTCACCCCTCCACTTT
CASSFPWSSYNSPLHF
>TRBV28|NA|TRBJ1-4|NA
TGTGCCAGCAGTCAAGGGGGGGCGCGGGAAAAACTGTTTTTT
CASSQGGAREKLFF
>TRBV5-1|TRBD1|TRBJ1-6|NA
TGCGCCAGCAGCTCTACGACAGGGGATTCACCCCTCCACTTT
CASSSTTGDSPLHF
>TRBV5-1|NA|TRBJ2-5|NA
TGCGCCAGCAGCTTGGGGTCAGGAGAGACCCAGTACTTC
CASSLGSGETQYF
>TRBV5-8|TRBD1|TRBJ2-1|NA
TGTGCCAGCAGCTTACTGCCGGGACAGGGGGAGTTCTTC
CASSLLPGQGEFF
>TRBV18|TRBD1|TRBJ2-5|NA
TGTGCCAGCTCATCACGGACAGGGGCGCAAGAGACCCAGTACTTC
CASSSRTGAQETQYF
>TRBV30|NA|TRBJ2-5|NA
TGTGCCTGGAGCGTCGGGGGAAAAGAGACCCAGTACTTC
CAWSVGGKETQYF
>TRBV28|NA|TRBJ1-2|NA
TGTGCCAGCGGACCTAGGACAGTCTATGGCTACACCTTC
CASGPRTVYGYTF
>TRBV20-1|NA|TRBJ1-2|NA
TGCAGTGCTACAGGGGTTTATGGCTACACCTTC
CSATGVYGYTF
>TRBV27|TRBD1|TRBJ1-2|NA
TGTGCCAGCAGTTTATCGAGGGCAGGGGGCTATGGCTACACCTTC
CASSLSRAGGYGYTF
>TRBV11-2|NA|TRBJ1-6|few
TGTGCCAGCAGCTTAGTGGGAGGGACTAGACCCCTCCACTTT
CASSLVGGTRPLHF
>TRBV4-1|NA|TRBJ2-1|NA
TGCGCCAGCAGCCAAGCGGATAGCGAGCGTGAGCAGTTCTTC
CASSQADSEREQFF
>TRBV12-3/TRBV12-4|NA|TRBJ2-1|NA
TGTGCCAGCAGCCCCCAAACCTACAATGAGCAGTTCTTC
CASSPQTYNEQFF
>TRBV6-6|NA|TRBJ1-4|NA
TGTGCCAGCTCGGGTGAAAAACTGTTTTTT
CASSGEKLFF
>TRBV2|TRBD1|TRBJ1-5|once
TGTGCCAGCAGTGTGGGGGACAGGGGGCAAGGTCAGCCCCAGCATTTT
CASSVGDRGQGQPQHF
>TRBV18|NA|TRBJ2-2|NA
TGTGCCAGCTCACCGTCCGGGGGAAACACCGGGGAGCTGTTTTTT
CASSPSGGNTGELFF
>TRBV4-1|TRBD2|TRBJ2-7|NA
TGCGCCAGCAGCTCACGTACCGGGACTATCTACGAGCAGTACTTC
CASSSRTGTIYEQYF
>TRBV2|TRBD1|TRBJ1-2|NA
TGTGCCAGCAGTGAGGGGGGACAGGGTGATGGCTACACCTTC
CASSEGGQGDGYTF
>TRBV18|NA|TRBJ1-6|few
TGTGCCAGCTCACCGAAAGGGGGTACGGGCAATTCACCCCTCCACTTT
CASSPKGGTGNSPLHF
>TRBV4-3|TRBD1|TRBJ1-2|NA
TGCGCCAGCAGCCAAGATATGGTGACAGGGCTGGGGGCTGGGGGCTACACCTTC
CASSQDMVTGLGAGGYTF
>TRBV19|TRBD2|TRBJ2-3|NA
TGTGCCAGTAGTAAGGGGTTTGTCGAAAAGCGGGGAGACACAGATACGCAGTATTTT
CASSKGFVEKRGDTDTQYF
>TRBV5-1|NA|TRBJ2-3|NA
TGCGCCAGCAGCTTTCGACTGTTCACAGATACGCAGTATTTT
CASSFRLFTDTQYF
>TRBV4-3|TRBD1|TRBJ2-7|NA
TGCGCCAGCAGCCAAGGGAGGACAGGGCTCTACGAGCAGTACTTC
CASSQGRTGLYEQYF
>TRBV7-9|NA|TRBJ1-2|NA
TGTGCCAGCAGCTTAAGACAGGAGTCTAACTATGGCTACACCTTC
CASSLRQESNYGYTF
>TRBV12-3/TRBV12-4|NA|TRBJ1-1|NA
TGTGCCAGCAGTTTGAGGGAAACTGAAGCTTTCTTT
CASSLRETEAFF
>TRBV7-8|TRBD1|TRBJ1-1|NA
TGTGCCAGCAGCCTACGGGGACAGGGGAGAATGAACACTGAAGCTTTCTTT
CASSLRGQGRMNTEAFF
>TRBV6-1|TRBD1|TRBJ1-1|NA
TGTGCCAGCAGTGAATACAGGGGGCTCCTCAGGGGGACTGAAGCTTTCTTT
CASSEYRGLLRGTEAFF
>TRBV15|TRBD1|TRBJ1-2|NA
TGTGCCACCAGCAGGGGACAGAACTATGGCTACACCTTC
CATSRGQNYGYTF
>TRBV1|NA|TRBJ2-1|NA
TGCACCAGCAGCCAAGAAACCCTAGCGGGGGGCCACAATGAACAGTTCTTC
CTSSQETLAGGHNEQFF
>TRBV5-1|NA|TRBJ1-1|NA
TGCGCCAGCAGCTCGTTAGCGGCGGGGGACACTGAAGCTTTCTTT
CASSSLAAGDTEAFF
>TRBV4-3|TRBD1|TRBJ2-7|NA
TGCGCCAGCAGCCAAGGCGGGACAGGGGTTCCCTACGAGCAGTACTTC
CASSQGGTGVPYEQYF
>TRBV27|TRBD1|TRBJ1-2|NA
TGTGCCAGCAGTTACACGGGACAGGCTAACTATGGCTACACCTTC
CASSYTGQANYGYTF
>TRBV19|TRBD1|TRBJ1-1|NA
TGTGCCAGTAGTCGAAAGACAGGGAGGAACACTGAAGCTTTCTTT
CASSRKTGRNTEAFF
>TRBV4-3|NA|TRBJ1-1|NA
TGCGCCAGCAGCCAAGGAGGGCGGGACACTGAAGCTTTCTTT
CASSQGGRDTEAFF
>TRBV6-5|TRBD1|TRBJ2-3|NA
TGTGCCAGCAGTTCGACAGGGGGGACGCAGTATTTT
CASSSTGGTQYF
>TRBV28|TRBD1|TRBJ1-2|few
TGTGCCAGCACCTTAACGGGACAGGAGGGCTACACCTTC
CASTLTGQEGYTF
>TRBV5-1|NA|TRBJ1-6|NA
TGCGCCAGCAGCTTGGGAGGGAACGATAATTCACCCCTCCACTTT
CASSLGGNDNSPLHF
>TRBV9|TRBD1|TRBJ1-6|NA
TGTGCCAGCAGCCCGAAACCGAACAGGGGGCGCGAGGCGTTCAATTCACCCCTCCACTTT
CASSPKPNRGREAFNSPLHF
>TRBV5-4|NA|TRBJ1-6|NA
TGTGCCAGCAGCTCCCTTTTTGGGGCCCGGGAGGCGCCCCTCCACTTT
CASSSLFGAREAPLHF
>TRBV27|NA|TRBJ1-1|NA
TGTGCCAGCAGTTTATCCGGGGGAGATGTTGAAGCTTTCTTT
CASSLSGGDVEAFF
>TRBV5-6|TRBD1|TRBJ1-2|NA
TGTGCCAGCAGCTTGGAACAGGGGGATCCCCTCTATGGCTACACCTTC
CASSLEQGDPLYGYTF
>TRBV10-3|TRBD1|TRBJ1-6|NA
TGTGCCATCAGTGAACAGGGGGCTAATTCACCCCTCCACTTT
CAISEQGANSPLHF
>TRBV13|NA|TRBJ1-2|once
TGTGCCAGCAGCGTCAGGGTGGTAGGTGAGAGCACCTTC
CASSVRVVGESTF
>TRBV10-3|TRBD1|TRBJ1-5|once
TGTGCCATCAGTGAGTCGGAACAGGGGTTGGATCAGCCCCAGCATTTT
CAISESEQGLDQPQHF
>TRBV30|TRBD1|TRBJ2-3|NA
TGTGCGAGGGGGCAGGGCACAGATACGCAGTATTTT
CARGQGTDTQYF
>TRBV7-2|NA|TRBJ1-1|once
TGTGCCAGCAGCTTCCTCGAAGGGGGTGAAGCTTTCTTT
CASSFLEGGEAFF
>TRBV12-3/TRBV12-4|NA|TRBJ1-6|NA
TGTGCCAGCAGTTTAACGGGGAATTCACCCCTCCACTTT
CASSLTGNSPLHF
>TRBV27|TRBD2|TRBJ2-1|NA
TGTGCCAGCAGTGCGGGGGTCTACAATGAGCAGTTCTTC
CASSAGVYNEQFF
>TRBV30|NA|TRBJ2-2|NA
TGTGCCTGGAGAGGGGGGAACACCGGGGAGCTGTTTTTT
CAWRGGNTGELFF